The rows below give T cell receptor beta chains drawn from one sample of a study of PD-1 blockade in classical Hodgkin lymphoma. Only in-frame clones appear in the TCRdb table, and some are missing; sequencing was by immunoSEQ multiplex PCR. Of more than 15,000 clones listed, about 92% are singletons. Sequenced material: CD4+ T cells from blood. These receptors were obtained from a human donor with classical Hodgkin lymphoma. CDR3s include the opening cysteine and the closing phenylalanine or tryptophan. A D gene is named only where the DNA matches it firmly. Clone size is shown for a subset of rows, as once, few, many or a class of expanded clone.

d_call,v_call,clone_size,j_call,cdr3_aa,cdr3_nt
-,TRBV6-5,-,TRBJ2-7,CASRASRRTYEQYF,TGTGCCAGCAGAGCCTCCCGCAGGACCTACGAGCAGTACTTC
-,TRBV6-5,-,TRBJ2-1,CASSALDKFYNEQFF,TGTGCCAGCAGCGCTTTGGACAAATTTTACAATGAGCAGTTCTTC
TRBD1,TRBV7-9,-,TRBJ1-2,CASGTGGSGYTF,TGTGCCAGCGGTACAGGGGGGAGTGGCTACACCTTC
-,TRBV5-6,-,TRBJ1-5,CASSLGPLGNQPQHF,TGTGCCAGCAGCTTAGGCCCCCTAGGCAATCAGCCCCAGCATTTT
-,TRBV9,-,TRBJ1-2,CASRDGYGYTF,TGTGCCAGCAGAGATGGTTATGGCTACACCTTC
TRBD1,TRBV6-5,-,TRBJ1-1,CASSRTGLERPEAFF,TGTGCCAGCAGCCGGACAGGACTAGAACGCCCTGAAGCTTTCTTT
-,TRBV28,-,TRBJ2-2,CASNTAGGELFF,TGTGCCAGCAACACGGCTGGAGGGGAGCTGTTTTTT
-,TRBV6-4,-,TRBJ1-6,CASSEQGSYNSPLHF,TGTGCCAGCAGCGAACAGGGCTCCTATAATTCACCCCTCCACTTT
-,TRBV28,-,TRBJ2-1,CASNSMRNEQFF,TGTGCCAGCAACAGTATGAGAAATGAGCAGTTCTTC
-,TRBV30,-,TRBJ2-7,CAWSGTPSYEQYF,TGTGCCTGGAGTGGGACACCCTCCTACGAGCAGTACTTC
TRBD2,TRBV9,-,TRBJ2-7,CASSGGLAGYEQYF,TGTGCCAGCAGCGGGGGACTAGCGGGCTACGAGCAGTACTTC
-,TRBV5-1,-,TRBJ2-7,CASSLDISGYYEQYF,TGCGCCAGCAGCTTGGATATAAGCGGCTACTACGAGCAGTACTTC
TRBD2,TRBV6-1,few,TRBJ2-7,CASSEPGLAGDEQYF,TGTGCCAGCAGTGAACCCGGACTAGCGGGAGACGAGCAGTACTTC
-,TRBV25-1,-,TRBJ1-4,CASSEFGRPGTNEKLFF,TGTGCCAGCAGTGAATTCGGAAGGCCGGGGACTAATGAAAAACTGTTTTTT
-,TRBV2,once,TRBJ1-3,CASTTEGNTIYF,TGTGCCAGCACCACCGAAGGGAACACCATATATTTT
TRBD1,TRBV6-5,-,TRBJ2-1,CASSYSQGYNEQFF,TGTGCCAGCAGTTACTCACAGGGGTACAATGAGCAGTTCTTC
-,TRBV12-5,once,TRBJ2-1,CASGFARGGEQFF,TGTGCTAGTGGATTTGCGAGGGGCGGCGAGCAGTTCTTC
-,TRBV28,once,TRBJ1-2,CATRTGGEYGYTF,TGTGCAACCAGGACCGGAGGGGAATATGGCTACACCTTC
-,TRBV6-5,-,TRBJ2-7,CASSYSSLSYEQYF,TGTGCCAGCAGTTACTCTAGTCTTTCCTACGAGCAGTACTTC
-,TRBV10-3,few,TRBJ1-2,CAISGGSTDGYTF,TGTGCCATCAGTGGTGGCAGTACGGATGGCTACACCTTC